These T cell receptor beta chains were read from a single sample in a study of CD8+ T cells in alopecia areata. Profiling relied on immunoSEQ multiplex PCR, and the TCRdb table lists in-frame clones only, not all of them. This table holds about 140,000 clones, about 51% found once. The specimen comprised CD8+ T cells sorted from blood, sampled at week 4, from a patient treated with tofacitinib. The receptors shown here come from a human donor with alopecia areata. CDR3s leave out the opening cysteine and the closing phenylalanine or tryptophan. Each record gives: V gene, clone size, J gene, CDR3 protein. For some rows the clone size is stated as once, few or many, or as a class when expanded; others skip it.

V: TRBV30
size: NA
J: TRBJ2-7
CDR3: AWSVPGADGGYEQY

V: TRBV7-8
size: NA
J: TRBJ2-7
CDR3: ASRSSIYEQY

V: TRBV5-1
size: few
J: TRBJ2-7
CDR3: ASSLVTGGYEQY

V: TRBV5-1
size: NA
J: TRBJ1-2
CDR3: ASSFPTEGNYGYT

V: TRBV29-1
size: NA
J: TRBJ2-7
CDR3: SVGSLYEQY

V: TRBV10-2
size: NA
J: TRBJ1-5
CDR3: ASSEGGIYQPQH

V: TRBV27
size: NA
J: TRBJ2-5
CDR3: ASSLSPGAGSETQY

V: TRBV30
size: few
J: TRBJ1-1
CDR3: AWGVDTEAF

V: TRBV2
size: NA
J: TRBJ2-7
CDR3: ASGTTGGLNEQY

V: TRBV5-4
size: few
J: TRBJ2-7
CDR3: ASSGTLSYEQY

V: TRBV5-1
size: NA
J: TRBJ1-1
CDR3: ASSLVGTEAF

V: TRBV6-6
size: NA
J: TRBJ2-7
CDR3: ASSYSGVSPYEQY

V: TRBV7-2
size: NA
J: TRBJ2-7
CDR3: ASSLAGRTSSYEQY

V: TRBV19
size: few
J: TRBJ2-7
CDR3: ASSPRASYEQY

V: TRBV11-3
size: NA
J: TRBJ1-5
CDR3: ASSFIRDREPIANQPQH

V: TRBV27
size: NA
J: TRBJ2-1
CDR3: ASSLRDNEQF

V: TRBV13
size: NA
J: TRBJ2-1
CDR3: ASSSPKGGEQF

V: TRBV7-9
size: NA
J: TRBJ2-5
CDR3: ASMTGKETQY

V: TRBV10-1
size: NA
J: TRBJ2-2
CDR3: ASSGWTDTGELF

V: TRBV13
size: once
J: TRBJ2-7
CDR3: ASSPKGTGIHEQY

V: TRBV25-1
size: NA
J: TRBJ2-7
CDR3: ASSEWGTSYEQY

V: TRBV6-5
size: NA
J: TRBJ2-3
CDR3: ASSYSSEEATDTQY

V: TRBV7-7
size: few
J: TRBJ2-5
CDR3: ASSGTGALGETQY

V: TRBV29-1
size: NA
J: TRBJ2-3
CDR3: SVENRGMTDTQY

V: TRBV27
size: NA
J: TRBJ2-3
CDR3: ASSTWTSGGATDTQY

V: TRBV4-3
size: NA
J: TRBJ2-7
CDR3: ASSQDHMGQLYEQY

V: TRBV9
size: NA
J: TRBJ1-6
CDR3: ASSVVSDGESPLH

V: TRBV12-5
size: few
J: TRBJ2-7
CDR3: ASGLGGDEQY

V: TRBV27
size: NA
J: TRBJ2-7
CDR3: ASSSGQLYEQY

V: TRBV30
size: NA
J: TRBJ2-7
CDR3: AWSGGAETN

V: TRBV27
size: NA
J: TRBJ2-5
CDR3: ASSPQGVGETQY

V: TRBV4-1
size: NA
J: TRBJ2-7
CDR3: ASSQVIGEQY

V: TRBV27
size: NA
J: TRBJ1-6
CDR3: AAGVWSPLH

V: TRBV4-1
size: NA
J: TRBJ2-3
CDR3: ASSQEGGTVDTQY

V: TRBV27
size: NA
J: TRBJ1-5
CDR3: ASSPPGQFNQPQH

V: TRBV5-6
size: NA
J: TRBJ2-2
CDR3: ARKLGGLSANTGELF

V: TRBV30
size: few
J: TRBJ1-2
CDR3: AWLTAGYT

V: TRBV29-1
size: NA
J: TRBJ2-3
CDR3: SVAGRGALDTQY

V: TRBV5-4
size: NA
J: TRBJ2-5
CDR3: ASSLAPGPQETQY

V: TRBV6-1
size: few
J: TRBJ2-7
CDR3: ASSERSGTGGDEQY

V: TRBV27
size: NA
J: TRBJ2-2
CDR3: ASSFYTGEGLF

V: TRBV2
size: NA
J: TRBJ2-7
CDR3: ASKDRLSYEQY

V: TRBV7-6
size: NA
J: TRBJ1-1
CDR3: ASSLEGQGPWLAF

V: TRBV10-3
size: NA
J: TRBJ1-5
CDR3: AISESSGDQPQH

V: TRBV11-1
size: NA
J: TRBJ1-2
CDR3: ASSGGMGQNYGYT

V: TRBV27
size: NA
J: TRBJ2-7
CDR3: ASSPSGDRATYEQY

V: TRBV4-1
size: NA
J: TRBJ2-6
CDR3: ASSRVSGANVLT

V: TRBV5-4
size: NA
J: TRBJ1-6
CDR3: ASSLDAGGYNSPLH

V: TRBV6-5
size: NA
J: TRBJ2-2
CDR3: ASSILLGELF

V: TRBV6-1
size: NA
J: TRBJ1-6
CDR3: ASSEVGQGWSPLH

V: TRBV5-6
size: few
J: TRBJ1-1
CDR3: ASSLVGGPEAF

V: TRBV7-9
size: NA
J: TRBJ2-2
CDR3: ASSQGLLAGELF

V: TRBV30
size: NA
J: TRBJ2-3
CDR3: AWRRTAVLVDTQY

V: TRBV27
size: few
J: TRBJ2-7
CDR3: ASGQLSREQY

V: TRBV20-1
size: NA
J: TRBJ2-3
CDR3: SGRGGDTQY